Below are 24 T cell receptor beta chains sequenced from a single sample in a study of shared clonotypes between healthy human individuals. The protocol was immunoSEQ multiplex PCR, while the TCRdb copy is restricted to in-frame clones and leaves out a portion. The sample records nearly 600,000 clones, 95% being singletons. CD45RO-negative, CCR7-selected cells formed the naive CD8 fraction, which excluded terminally differentiated effector memory CD45RA+ cells. Sequenced: naive CD8+ T cells sorted from blood. These receptors were collected from a woman in her 30s in good health.

The chain couples TRBV7-2 to TRBJ2-5; D call uncertain. The CDR3 length is 15 residues. Trimming took 2 bases from V and 5 from J, leaving 15 bases between them. CDR1 is SGHTA and CDR2 is FQGNSA in the germline V gene. The CDR3 DNA follows: TGTGCCAGCAGCTTATCTGACTCCGTTGGGGAGACCCAGTACTTC. Translated: CASSLSDSVGETQYF.

This CDR3 reads CASSRRDRGYEQYF. In DNA form, the CDR3 reads TGTGCCAGCAGCCGCCGGGACAGGGGCTACGAGCAGTACTTC. The chain has TRBV7-9 and TRBJ2-7; TRBD1 aligns across 10 bases. Unmatched junction bases numbered 4, after V lost 5 bases and J lost 3 bases. The CDR3 covers 14 residues. Germline V gene lookup returns CDR1 SEHNR and CDR2 FQNEAQ (reference sequence).

The chain joins TRBV10-3 to TRBJ2-5; 11 bases map to TRBD2. The assigned J gene may be wrong: the sequence end matches TRBJ2-7 better. CDR1 ENHRY and CDR2 SYGVKD come from the germline V gene. The CDR3 runs to 15 residues. In nucleotides, the CDR3 is TGTGCCATCAGTGAGCCAACTAGCGGGAGTTACGAGCAGTACTTC. Translating it yields CAISEPTSGSYEQYF.

V usage is TRBV15 and J usage is TRBJ1-5; a weak D match, TRBD1 (6 bases). CDR1 LNHNV and CDR2 YYDKDF come from the germline V gene (reference sequence). Deletions cut 3 bases from V and 4 bases from J, with 16 bases between. CDR3 size: 16 residues. The CDR3 DNA reads as TGTGCCACCAGCAGCGGAAGGGAAGGGGGGAATCAGCCCCAGCATTTT. Residues: CATSSGREGGNQPQHF.

The rearrangement links TRBV13 to TRBJ2-7; D gene uncertain. Per the germline V gene, CDR1 is PRHDT and CDR2 is FYEKMQ (reference sequence). V shed 3 bases and J shed 1 base, with 10 bases lying between them. The CDR3 totals 14 residues. The CDR3 spells CASSFATGSYEQYF. CDR3 nucleotides: TGTGCCAGCAGCTTTGCTACGGGTTCCTACGAGCAGTACTTC.

This chain connects TRBV7-3 to TRBJ2-7; 8 bases fit TRBD2. J gave up 4 bases and V 2 bases, and 7 bases lay outside the gene matches. The CDR3 length is 15 residues. Germline CDR1 SGHTA, CDR2 FQGTGA. Here the CDR3 reads CASSLGGAGEYEQYF. The DNA of the CDR3 is TGTGCCAGCAGCTTAGGCGGAGCGGGAGAGTACGAGCAGTACTTC.

The V and J genes are TRBV11-2 and TRBJ2-5; D not resolved. Germline V gene data show CDR1 as SGHAT and CDR2 as FQNNGV. The CDR3 length is 14 residues. Trimming pared 4 bases from V and 3 bases from J, leaving 12 bases between. CDR3 in DNA: TGTGCCAGCAGCTGGATCAGCACAGAAGAGACCCAGTACTTC. This codes for CASSWISTEETQYF.

V usage is TRBV19 and J usage is TRBJ1-4; D uncertain. This CDR3 has 16 residues. The germline V and J ends were trimmed by 0 bases and 8 bases, with 16 bases remaining between them. Germline V lookup: CDR1 LNHDA, CDR2 SQIVND (reference sequence). Written as DNA, the CDR3 is TGTGCCAGTAGTATAGATCGGCCCACGCCGAGCGAAAAACTGTTTTTT. Its translation is CASSIDRPTPSEKLFF.

This chain links TRBV4-1 with TRBJ1-1, with a weak D call TRBD1 (5 bases). CDR1 and CDR2 from the germline V gene are MGHRA and YSYEKL. The V gene lost 4 bases and the J gene lost 1 base, with 13 bases spanning the gap. This CDR3 is 15 amino acids long. The CDR3 DNA reads as TGCGCCAGCAGCCCCCTGGGGGAGGGGAACACTGAAGCTTTCTTT. Residues: CASSPLGEGNTEAFF.

The chain combines TRBV2 with TRBJ2-1, with D unresolved. V was trimmed by 4 bases and J by 4 bases, leaving 11 bases between them. Germline CDR1 is SNHLY and CDR2 is FYNNEI. There are 14 residues in the CDR3. CDR3 protein: CASSVVPPYNEQFF. The CDR3 coding sequence is TGTGCCAGCAGTGTCGTCCCCCCTTACAATGAGCAGTTCTTC. Together with reference TRBV2 and TRBJ2-1, the CDR3 gives the full variable domain: EPEVTQTPSHQVTQMGQEVILRCVPISNHLYFYWYRQILGQKVEFLVSFYNNEISEKSEIFDDQFSVERPDGSNFTLKIRSTKLEDSAMYFCASSVVPPYNEQFFGPGTRLTVL.

V is TRBV28 and J is TRBJ2-6; 10 bases are shared with TRBD1. J gave up 1 base and V 1 base, and 10 bases lay outside the gene matches. The CDR3 consists of 20 residues. CDR1 and CDR2 (germline): MDHEN, SYDVKM. CDR3 sequence (DNA): TGTGCCAGCAGTTTATTTAGGCGGGACAGGGGTATATCTGGGGCCAACGTCCTGACTTTC. This translates into CASSLFRRDRGISGANVLTF.

The rearrangement links TRBV5-8 to TRBJ1-4; D is ambiguous. V gave up 0 bases and J gave up 10 bases, with 4 bases separating them. The CDR3 spans 11 residues. CDR1 SGHTS and CDR2 YDEGEE come from the germline V gene. CDR3 coding DNA: TGTGCCAGCAGCTTGGGTGGAAAACTGTTTTTT. Protein sequence: CASSLGGKLFF.

As for this clone: The sample contains more than one DNA sequence encoding this CDR3. This chain connects TRBV6-5 to TRBJ2-7, with TRBD2 matching 13 bases. Losses at the gene ends were 0 bases for V and 5 bases for J; bases not matched to a gene: 1. CDR3 length: 15 amino acids. Germline CDR1 MNHEY, CDR2 SVGAGI. The CDR3 bases are TGTGCCAGCAGTTACTCCGGACTAGCGGGAGACGAGCAGTACTTC. Protein product: CASSYSGLAGDEQYF.

This chain connects TRBV7-8 to TRBJ1-5; D not resolved. This CDR3 spans 15 amino acids. V lost 1 base and J lost 0, with 7 bases in between. Germline V gene data show CDR1 as SGHVS and CDR2 as FQNEAQ. DNA for the CDR3: TGTGCCAGCAGCTTAGGGGCAAGTAGCAATCAGCCCCAGCATTTT. It codes for CASSLGASSNQPQHF.

The chain combines TRBV19 with TRBJ2-2; TRBD2 matches 9 bases. V lost 4 bases and J lost 5; bases outside the gene matches: 20. CDR1 and CDR2 (germline): LNHDA, SQIVND (reference sequence). This CDR3 has 20 residues. DNA of the CDR3: TGTGCCAGTAGTACCTCCGCGGGGGGGCAGATATTGGCGTTGACCGGGGAGCTGTTTTTT. Translating it yields CASSTSAGGQILALTGELFF.

This clone showed up just once. The chain recombines TRBV7-9 with TRBJ2-7, with a possible D match to TRBD2 (6 bases). Germline-derived CDR1 and CDR2 are SEHNR and FQNEAQ (reference sequence). V lost 7 bases, J lost 3 bases, and 16 bases lay in between. CDR3 length equals 14 residues. The CDR3 nucleotides read TGTGCCAGCACAGGGAGGCAGGGAGACTACGAGCAGTACTTC. Amino acid sequence: CASTGRQGDYEQYF.

This chain joins TRBV2 and TRBJ1-1, with 7 bases lining up with TRBD1. The CDR3 is made up of 16 amino acids. J was trimmed by 8 bases and V by 4 bases; bases with no gene match: 16. Germline V gives CDR1 SNHLY, CDR2 FYNNEI. Here the CDR3 reads CASSGSRDSNKFEAFF. Here the CDR3 DNA reads TGTGCCAGCAGTGGAAGCCGGGACAGTAACAAGTTCGAAGCTTTCTTT.

The chain carries TRBV5-5 and TRBJ2-7; D is perhaps TRBD1 or TRBD2 (5 bases each). V was cut by 0 bases and J by 4 bases, with 14 bases left in between. This CDR3 region has 15 residues. Germline V gene lookup returns CDR1 SGHKS and CDR2 YYEKEE (reference sequence). The CDR3 is CASSLEDSGFYEQYF. The CDR3 DNA follows: TGTGCCAGCAGCTTGGAGGACTCAGGGTTTTACGAGCAGTACTTC.

This chain connects TRBV7-9 to TRBJ2-2, with D perhaps matching TRBD1 (5 bases). The CDR3 totals 18 residues. V was clipped by 2 bases and J by 7 bases, with 23 bases between them. Germline assignment: CDR1 SEHNR and CDR2 FQNEAQ (reference sequence). The CDR3 region has the DNA TGTGCCAGCAGCTTACCGAATCTCTCAGGGTACGTCGTCGGGGAGCTGTTTTTT. This translates into CASSLPNLSGYVVGELFF.

The chain recombines TRBV2 with TRBJ1-1; 10 positions agree with TRBD1. With 6 bases clipped from V and 4 bases from J, the junction kept 5 bases outside the gene matches. The germline CDR1 and CDR2 sequences are SNHLY and FYNNEI. This CDR3 has 14 amino acids. The CDR3 loop is CASRETGGITEAFF. CDR3 coding DNA: TGTGCCAGCAGGGAGACAGGGGGCATCACTGAAGCTTTCTTT.

The genes are TRBV2 and TRBJ1-1; unclear D gene. The CDR3 runs 12 residues. V lost 5 bases and J lost 8, with 12 bases in between. The germline V gene has CDR1 SNHLY and CDR2 FYNNEI. Here the CDR3 DNA reads TGTGCCAGCAGTCCTCTGGGTTCGGAAGCTTTCTTT. Translated, it gives CASSPLGSEAFF.

The chain joins TRBV6-5 to TRBJ2-5; 8 bases map to TRBD1. TRBJ2-7 matches the DNA end more closely, so the J call is doubtful. Germline lookup yields CDR1 MNHEY and CDR2 SVGAGI. The CDR3 runs 15 residues. CDR3 loop: CASTYAGQGSYEQYF. CDR3 sequence (DNA): TGTGCCAGCACCTACGCAGGACAGGGCTCCTACGAGCAGTACTTC.

Here the CDR3 reads CASSIVVGSPLHF. CDR3 bases: TGTGCCAGTAGTATAGTCGTGGGGTCACCCCTCCACTTT. The rearrangement joins TRBV19 to TRBJ1-6; D is uncertain. This CDR3 comprises 13 residues. Germline V CDR1 and CDR2: LNHDA, SQIVND (reference sequence). The germline V and J ends were trimmed by 1 base and 10 bases, with 8 bases remaining between them.

V gene TRBV28 combines with J gene TRBJ2-1; 8 bases align to TRBD2. Germline V gene lookup returns CDR1 MDHEN and CDR2 SYDVKM. The CDR3 length is 15 residues. Trimming took 5 bases from V and 6 from J; bases not matched to a gene: 9. DNA of the CDR3: TGTGCCAGCAGTACCCTAGCGGGCATCCCCAATGAGCAGTTCTTC. This gives the protein CASSTLAGIPNEQFF.